Following are 6 T cell receptor beta chains from one sample sequenced in a study of T cell responses to AZD1222 COVID-19 vaccine. Method: immunoSEQ multiplex PCR; TCRdb's copy keeps in-frame clones and lacks some. Of under 200,000 clones in the sample, 90% are singletons; the top ten hold over 1.2%. Sequencing used peripheral blood, obtained on day 0 of AZD1222 vaccination. Receptors originate from an adult in good health.

The rearrangement joins TRBV27 to TRBJ1-4, with unresolved D. The length of the CDR3 is 13 residues. Germline CDR1 and CDR2: MNHEY and SMNVEV (reference sequence). Trimming took off 6 bases at V and 7 bases at J, with 12 bases between the two ends. This chain's CDR3 is CASSPYGGEKLFF. The DNA of the CDR3 is TGTGCCAGCAGCCCCTATGGAGGTGAAAAACTGTTTTTT.

This clone has just one count. V is TRBV7-3 and J is TRBJ1-1; the D gene is possibly TRBD1 (5 bases). The CDR3 runs to 16 residues. Trimming shortened V by 2 bases and J by 7 bases, and 20 bases separated the two germline ends. The V gene's germline CDR1 is SGHTA and CDR2 FQGTGA. CDR3 residues: CASSLGGATRSSEAFF. The CDR3 bases are TGTGCCAGCAGCTTAGGTGGGGCCACCCGGAGCAGTGAAGCTTTCTTT.

J is TRBJ1-5 and V is TRBV2, with unresolved D. CDR3 length: 11 amino acids. Germline V gene data show CDR1 as SNHLY and CDR2 as FYNNEI. Trimming took 8 bases from V and 7 from J, leaving 9 bases between them. This CDR3 reads CASGLRQPQHF. CDR3 in DNA: TGTGCCAGCGGTTTGCGGCAGCCCCAGCATTTT.

The genes are TRBV6-2 or TRBV6-3 and TRBJ2-5, with D possibly matching TRBD2 (5 bases). The germline V and J ends were trimmed by 5 bases and 1 base, with 11 bases remaining between them. CDR1 is MNHEY, CDR2 SVGEGT, per germline. The CDR3 spans 14 residues. DNA of the CDR3: TGTGCCAGCAGTGCTACTAGTCCCCAAGAGACCCAGTACTTC. Translating it yields CASSATSPQETQYF.

This sequence joins TRBV4-3 and TRBJ2-7; D assignment may be TRBD1 or TRBD2 (5 bases each). V lost 4 bases to trimming and J lost 5 bases, with 18 bases between them. This CDR3 comprises 15 residues. Germline values: CDR1 LGHNA, CDR2 YSLEER. In DNA, the CDR3 is TGCGCCAGCAGCCGCTCCCCGGGGAGAGGGGACGAGCAGTACTTC. Translation: CASSRSPGRGDEQYF.

The rearrangement uses TRBV7-3 and TRBJ2-1; D remains unclear. The CDR3 totals 13 residues. V gave up 1 base and J gave up 9 bases, with 10 bases separating them. Germline V gene data show CDR1 as SGHTA and CDR2 as FQGTGA. Here the CDR3 reads CASSLNQLGEQFF. The CDR3 nucleotides are TGTGCCAGCAGCTTAAACCAATTAGGTGAGCAGTTCTTC.